A single sample gave rise to the 25 T cell receptor beta chains below, sequenced in a study of identical twins. TCRdb reprocessed the 5' RACE reads with MiXCR, giving one entry per CDR3 protein. The sample lists some 500,000 distinct CDR3 sequences, more than 9% occurring once. In addition, the sample was reused for a study of yellow fever vaccine responses in identical twins.

Sequencing input: PBMCs. The source is a woman aged 18-29 years in good health.

This clonotype was seen at least ten times. This rearrangement joins TRBV10-1 to TRBJ2-7; D is undetermined. The CDR3 runs to 15 residues. The germline V gene encodes CDR1 WNHNN and CDR2 SYGVQD (reference sequence). Between the trimmed V and J ends, which lost 0 bases and 3 bases, there was a span of 12 bases. The CDR3 DNA is TGCGCCAGCAGTGAGTCGACCAGAAAGCTCTACGAGCAGTACTTC. The encoded protein is CASSESTRKLYEQYF.

This clonotype was recorded a few times. This chain connects TRBV29-1 to TRBJ2-5; D might be TRBD2 (6 bases). This CDR3 comprises 13 residues. CDR1 is SQVTM and CDR2 is ANQGSEA in the germline V gene. Trimming left V 0 bases short and J 5 bases short, with 10 bases between. The CDR3 DNA reads TGCAGCGTTGAAGACGGGGGTGGGGAGACCCAGTACTTC. Translated: CSVEDGGGETQYF.

This clonotype was counted many times. The chain has TRBV6-1 and TRBJ1-5; D not resolved. Trimming cost V 6 bases and J 5 bases, with 17 bases left between them. The CDR3 has 15 residues. Germline V gene sequence: CDR1 MNHNS, CDR2 SASEGT. The CDR3 protein is CASSPRTGRDQPQHF. The CDR3 coding sequence is TGTGCCAGCAGCCCCCGCACGGGCAGAGATCAGCCCCAGCATTTT.

The genes are TRBV3-1 and TRBJ1-6; D might be TRBD1 (6 bases). Per the germline V gene, CDR1 is LGHDT and CDR2 is YNNKEL (reference sequence). The V end was cut by 0 bases, the J end by 7 bases, with 13 bases between. CDR3 length: 16 residues. The CDR3 loop is CASSQDWAGVNSPLHF. CDR3 sequence (DNA): TGTGCCAGCAGCCAAGATTGGGCAGGGGTAAATTCACCCCTCCACTTT. The full variable domain, with the rest looked up from reference TRBV3-1 and TRBJ1-6, is DTAVSQTPKYLVTQMGNDKSIKCEQNLGHDTMYWYKQDSKKFLKIMFSYNNKELIINETVPNRFSPKSPDKAHLNLHINSLELGDSAVYFCASSQDWAGVNSPLHFGNGTRLTVT.

This clonotype has ten or more counts. The rearrangement joins TRBV2 to TRBJ2-1; tentatively, D is TRBD2 (5 bases). V dropped 10 bases and J dropped 9 bases, with 19 bases sitting between them. Germline V CDR1 and CDR2: SNHLY, FYNNEI. CDR3 length: 13 residues. CDR3 protein: CATGRVGLGEQFF. CDR3 in DNA: TGTGCCACCGGGCGGGTGGGCCTTGGTGAGCAGTTCTTC.

The sample holds many counts of this clonotype. V and J are TRBV7-9 and TRBJ2-1; a weak D match, TRBD1 (5 bases). The length of the CDR3 is 12 residues. Trimming took 1 base from V and 15 from J, leaving 13 bases between them. Germline V gene lookup returns CDR1 SEHNR and CDR2 FQNEAQ (reference sequence). The CDR3 DNA follows: TGTGCCAGCAGCTTAGGGACAACCTTGGGGTTCTTC. It codes for CASSLGTTLGFF.

This clonotype was recorded once. This chain links TRBV7-8 with TRBJ2-2, with D possibly matching TRBD2 (6 bases). This CDR3 region has 19 residues. Germline V gene sequence: CDR1 SGHVS, CDR2 FQNEAQ. Deletions cut 5 bases from V and 0 bases from J, with 22 bases between. In nucleotides, the CDR3 is TGTGCCAGCAGCCCAGAGAGGGGAGGCAGATTAACGAACACCGGGGAGCTGTTTTTT. This encodes CASSPERGGRLTNTGELFF.

This sequence joins TRBV6-2 or TRBV6-3 and TRBJ2-1; 14 bases agree with TRBD2. The CDR3 spans 17 residues. The germline CDR1 and CDR2 sequences are MNHEY and SVGEGT. With 6 bases clipped from V and 3 bases from J, the junction kept 7 bases outside the gene matches. The CDR3 is CASRHGLAGGYYNEQFF. The CDR3 DNA sequence: TGTGCCAGCAGACACGGACTAGCGGGAGGATACTACAATGAGCAGTTCTTC.

The J gene is TRBJ1-6, the V gene TRBV6-4, with D unresolved. Trimming removed 7 bases at V and 10 bases at J, with 14 bases between. The CDR3 has 13 residues. Germline CDR1 and CDR2: MRHNA and SNTAGT. The CDR3 region has the DNA TGTGCCAGCACCGAGTCGGATGGGTCACCCCTCCACTTT. Protein: CASTESDGSPLHF.

This clonotype was seen only a few times. This chain connects TRBV4-3 to TRBJ2-5; TRBD2 matches at 8 bases. This CDR3 region has 18 residues. Per the germline V gene, CDR1 is LGHNA and CDR2 is YSLEER. Trimming removed 0 bases from V and 7 bases from J; junction bases left unmatched: 16. Written as DNA, the CDR3 is TGCGCCAGCAGCCAAGAGAGATTGTCGGGAGGGCCATTCGGGACCCAGTACTTC. Amino acid sequence: CASSQERLSGGPFGTQYF.

This chain links TRBV4-1 with TRBJ1-1; D gene ambiguous. Between the trimmed V and J ends, which lost 2 bases and 1 base, there was a span of 8 bases. Per the germline V gene, CDR1 is MGHRA and CDR2 is YSYEKL. The CDR3 length is 14 residues. CDR3 coding DNA: TGCGCCAGCAGCCAAATACAGCAGAACACTGAAGCTTTCTTT. Translated, it gives CASSQIQQNTEAFF.

The chain uses TRBV6-1 and TRBJ2-5, with D possibly being TRBD1 (6 bases). Germline CDR1 reads MNHNS; CDR2 reads SASEGT. The CDR3 length is 14 residues. The ends were cut back, 6 bases at V and 5 bases at J, with 16 bases in the middle. The DNA of the CDR3 is TGTGCCAGCAGCCGGGACAACCCTGGGGAGACCCAGTACTTC. The encoded protein is CASSRDNPGETQYF.

The chain joins TRBV7-2 to TRBJ2-3, with D possibly being TRBD1 or TRBD2 (7 bases each). Germline assignment: CDR1 SGHTA and CDR2 FQGNSA. CDR3 size: 15 residues. Trimming removed 4 bases at V and 3 bases at J, with 14 bases between. CDR3 sequence: CASSSGGGVTDTQYF. The CDR3 nucleotides are TGTGCCAGCAGCTCAGGGGGGGGTGTGACAGATACGCAGTATTTT.

The chain combines TRBV2 with TRBJ2-7, with TRBD1 matching 8 bases. Germline CDR1 reads SNHLY; CDR2 reads FYNNEI. The length of the CDR3 is 14 residues. The junction had 6 bases not matched to a gene; V was cut back by 6 bases and J by 2 bases. The CDR3 loop reads CASSPGQVAYEQYF. The CDR3 nucleotides are TGTGCCAGCAGCCCGGGACAGGTAGCCTACGAGCAGTACTTC.

This chain connects TRBV29-1 to TRBJ2-7; TRBD2 aligns across 13 bases. CDR1 and CDR2 from the germline V gene are SQVTM and ANQGSEA. This CDR3 contains 13 residues. Trimming took 6 bases from V and 5 from J; bases not matched to a gene: 4. CDR3 coding DNA: TGCAGCGTGGAACTAGCGGGAGGGGACGAGCAGTACTTC. Its translation is CSVELAGGDEQYF.

The rearrangement joins TRBV19 to TRBJ2-7; TRBD1 agrees at 7 bases. V lost 3 bases to trimming and J lost 6 bases; unmatched junction nucleotides: 17. The CDR3 is 17 residues long. Germline V gives CDR1 LNHDA, CDR2 SQIVND (reference sequence). CDR3 coding DNA: TGTGCCAGTAGTATTGTTAAAGGGGGCGCCAGCAGAGTCGAGCAGTACTTC. It translates to CASSIVKGGASRVEQYF. Full variable domain (missing parts from reference TRBV19 and TRBJ2-7): DGGITQSPKYLFRKEGQNVTLSCEQNLNHDAMYWYRQDPGQGLRLIYYSQIVNDFQKGDIAEGYSVSREKKESFPLTVTSAQKNPTAFYLCASSIVKGGASRVEQYFGPGTRLTVT.

This clonotype was picked up many times. The chain carries TRBV4-3 and TRBJ2-7; 8 nucleotides align to TRBD2. This CDR3 is 13 amino acids long. The germline CDR1 and CDR2 sequences are LGHNA and YSLEER. The V gene end was trimmed by 5 bases and the J gene end by 9 bases; junction bases not matched to a gene: 9. CDR3 sequence reads: CASSKDTSGRQYF. As DNA, the CDR3 is TGCGCCAGCAGCAAGGACACTAGCGGTCGGCAGTACTTC.

This clonotype was observed a few times. V gene TRBV29-1 combines with J gene TRBJ1-1; no clear D. Germline V gene sequence: CDR1 SQVTM, CDR2 ANQGSEA. V lost 2 bases and J lost 1, with 8 bases in between. The CDR3 is made up of 13 amino acids. In DNA form, the CDR3 reads TGCAGCGTTGAAAAGGGCGGGAACACTGAAGCTTTCTTT. Protein sequence: CSVEKGGNTEAFF.

This clonotype was picked up many times. The CDR3 DNA is TGCAGCGTTGTTGACCCTTTGACAGATACGCAGTATTTT. The encoded protein is CSVVDPLTDTQYF. The rearrangement joins TRBV29-1 to TRBJ2-3; D ambiguous. The V and J ends lost 4 bases and 3 bases respectively, with 11 bases between them. The germline CDR1 and CDR2 sequences are SQVTM and ANQGSEA. The CDR3 consists of 13 residues.

This clonotype was counted many times. CDR3 sequence reads: CASSLLVPLDTQYF. The CDR3 DNA reads TGTGCCAGCAGCTTACTAGTCCCCCTGGATACGCAGTATTTT. The rearrangement links TRBV11-2 to TRBJ2-3; D is unresolved. V shed 2 bases and J shed 6 bases, with 12 bases lying between them. The V gene's germline CDR1 is SGHAT and CDR2 FQNNGV. This CDR3 is built from 14 residues. Using reference TRBV11-2 and TRBJ2-3 for the parts outside the CDR3, the full variable domain is EAGVAQSPRYKIIEKRQSVAFWCNPISGHATLYWYQQILGQGPKLLIQFQNNGVVDDSQLPKDRFSAERLKGVDSTLKIQPAKLEDSAVYLCASSLLVPLDTQYFGPGTRLTVL.

This clonotype was detected only a few times. The chain is built from TRBV15 and TRBJ1-6, with TRBD1 matching 10 bases. V shed 5 bases, J shed 9 bases, and the junction held 7 bases outside the gene matches. Germline assignment: CDR1 LNHNV and CDR2 YYDKDF (reference sequence). The CDR3 has 15 residues. CDR3 sequence (DNA): TGTGCCACCAGCCGGACCGGGACAGGGGTTTCACCCCTCCACTTT. It translates to CATSRTGTGVSPLHF.

This chain uses TRBV5-1 with TRBJ2-2, with 10 bases that match TRBD2. V dropped 7 bases and J dropped 2; count of bases not matched to a gene: 8. The CDR3 length is 16 residues. CDR1 is SGHRS and CDR2 is YFSETQ in the germline V gene. The CDR3 bases are TGCGCCAGCTCTAAGGAGCGGGAGGGTAACACCGGGGAGCTGTTTTTT. The encoded protein is CASSKEREGNTGELFF.

At least ten counts were recorded for this clonotype. The chain recombines TRBV20-1 with TRBJ2-3; TRBD2 aligns across 7 bases. CDR1 is DFQATT and CDR2 is SNEGSKA in the germline V gene (reference sequence). The CDR3 extends over 15 amino acids. V dropped 3 bases and J dropped 2; count of bases not matched to a gene: 8. This CDR3 reads CSARKTGGFTDTQYF. CDR3 coding DNA: TGCAGTGCTAGGAAAACGGGGGGATTCACAGATACGCAGTATTTT.

The sample holds a few counts of this clonotype. This chain connects TRBV3-1 to TRBJ1-1; D uncertain. CDR3 size: 17 residues. In germline, CDR1 is LGHDT, CDR2 YNNKEL (reference sequence). V was shortened by 0 bases and J by 0 bases, with 14 bases between the two germline ends. CDR3: CASSQEFPPELNTEAFF. The CDR3 region has the DNA TGTGCCAGCAGCCAAGAATTTCCGCCAGAGTTGAACACTGAAGCTTTCTTT. The whole variable domain, filled in from reference TRBV3-1 and TRBJ1-1, reads DTAVSQTPKYLVTQMGNDKSIKCEQNLGHDTMYWYKQDSKKFLKIMFSYNNKELIINETVPNRFSPKSPDKAHLNLHINSLELGDSAVYFCASSQEFPPELNTEAFFGQGTRLTVV.

The chain links TRBV5-1 to TRBJ2-7; 7 bases match TRBD2. Germline V gene lookup returns CDR1 SGHRS and CDR2 YFSETQ. V dropped 4 bases and J dropped 2; count of bases not matched to a gene: 9. The CDR3 extends over 15 amino acids. CDR3 amino acids: CASSPWGLPTYEQYF. The CDR3 bases are TGCGCCAGCAGCCCATGGGGACTACCGACCTACGAGCAGTACTTC.